This T cell receptor (beta chain) was recorded in a study of CD8+ T cells in alopecia areata. Germline V gives CDR1 MGHRA, CDR2 YSYEKL. CDR3 length: 14 residues. V shed 0 bases and J shed 5 bases, with 10 bases lying between them. A few counts support this clone. Its antigen is not identified. RNA was extracted and reverse transcribed into cDNA as the sequencing template. The protocol was immunoSEQ multiplex PCR, while the TCRdb copy is restricted to in-frame clones and leaves out a portion. The table has about 150,000 clones, approximately 60% seen once. Study conclusions and caveats: Sequencing of scalp samples also captures resident alphabeta T cells of normal skin.

The receptor comes from a human donor in good health. This rearrangement joins TRBV4-1 to TRBJ1-2; maybe TRBD1 (6 bases). Input material: CD4+ T cells sorted from blood. The DNA of the CDR3 is TGCGCCAGCAGCCAAGAGAGACAGGCGTATGGCTACACCTTC. The encoded protein is CASSQERQAYGYTF.